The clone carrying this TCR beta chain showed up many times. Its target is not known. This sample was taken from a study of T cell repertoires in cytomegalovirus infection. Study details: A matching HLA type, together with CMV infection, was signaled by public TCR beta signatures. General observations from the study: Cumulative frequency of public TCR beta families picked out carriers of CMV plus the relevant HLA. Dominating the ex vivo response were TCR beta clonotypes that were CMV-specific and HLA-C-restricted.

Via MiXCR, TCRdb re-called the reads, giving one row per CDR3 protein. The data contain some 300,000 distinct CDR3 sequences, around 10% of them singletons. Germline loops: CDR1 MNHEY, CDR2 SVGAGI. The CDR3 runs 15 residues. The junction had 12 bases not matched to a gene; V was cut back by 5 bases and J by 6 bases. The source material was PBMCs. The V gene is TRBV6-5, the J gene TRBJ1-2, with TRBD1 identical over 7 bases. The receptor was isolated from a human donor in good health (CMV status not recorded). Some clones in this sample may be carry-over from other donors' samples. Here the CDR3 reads CASSPPGQLTNGYTF. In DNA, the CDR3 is TGTGCCAGCAGTCCCCCGGGACAGTTAACCAATGGCTACACCTTC.